This entry concerns a single TCR beta chain. The antigen is not known. This sample was included in a study of CD8 T cells in ankylosing spondylitis. Regarding the study as a whole: Ankylosing spondylitis blood appeared to carry a characteristic TCR beta motif of roughly eight highly homologous variants.

V was shortened by 5 bases and J by 4 bases, with 9 bases between the two germline ends. The CDR3 covers 13 residues. CDR1 and CDR2 from the germline V gene are SGHVS and FNYEAQ. TCRdb reprocessed the 5' RACE reads with MiXCR, giving one entry per CDR3 protein. The sample has around 320,000 distinct CDR3 sequences; 20% are singletons. This chain connects TRBV7-6 to TRBJ1-5; D is uncertain. The sequence was obtained from a female donor with ankylosing spondylitis or in good health (not recorded which). The sequenced material came from blood, either unsorted or a sorted T cell fraction (not recorded which). CDR3 residues: CASSLDPNQPQHF. The CDR3 nucleotides read TGTGCCAGCAGCCTGGACCCGAATCAGCCCCAGCATTTT. The full variable domain, rest sourced from reference TRBV7-6 and TRBJ1-5, is GAGVSQSPRYKVTKRGQDVALRCDPISGHVSLYWYRQALGQGPEFLTYFNYEAQQDKSGLPNDRFSAERPEGSISTLTIQRTEQRDSAMYRCASSLDPNQPQHFGDGTRLSIL.